Below are 28 T cell receptor beta chains sequenced from a single sample in a study of T cells in women clearing cervical HPV infection. Assay used: immunoSEQ multiplex PCR; TCRdb lists only in-frame clones, some missing. Here the sample table reports under 40,000 clones. The source material was blood buffy coat. The receptors were gathered from a woman between 18 and 75 years old with a cervical HPV16 infection that either progressed to CIN3+ or cleared (not recorded which).

As concerns this clone: The read gets to within 3 residues of the CDR3 end, and the germline J gene fills in the rest. V is TRBV10-3 and J is TRBJ1-2, with 7 bases matching TRBD1. Germline CDR1 and CDR2: ENHRY and SYGVKD. Germline trimming cut 7 bases from V and 4 bases from J; bases unmatched to any gene: 3. The CDR3 has 12 residues. Incomplete CDR3 DNA: TGTGCCATCACCTCAGGGGGCTATGGC. Translated, it gives CAITSGGYG. The full CDR3 sequence reads CAITSGGYGYTF.

Points on this clone: The CDR3 end is not reached by the read, which stops 3 residues before it; the germline J gene fills it in. The chain links TRBV18 to TRBJ1-1; 7 bases are shared with TRBD1. The germline CDR1 and CDR2 sequences are KGHSH and LQKENI. Germline trimming cut 5 bases from V and 4 bases from J; bases unmatched to any gene: 7. The CDR3 spans 14 residues. CDR3 sequence: CASSSRDSSTEAFF. Partial CDR3 DNA: TGTGCCAGCTCATCGCGGGACAGTAGCACTGAA.

Of note for this clone: The read comes to an end 3 residues before the CDR3 does, leaving the germline J gene to fill in the end. The chain recombines TRBV2 with TRBJ1-2; 9 bases agree with TRBD1. The germline V gene encodes CDR1 SNHLY and CDR2 FYNNEI. The CDR3 is made up of 15 amino acids. The part of the CDR3 DNA that was read is TGTGCCAGCAGTGACCGGGACAGGGCCCCAGATACC. This encodes CASSDRDRAPDT. The entire CDR3 is CASSDRDRAPDTYTF.

As concerns this clone: The read ends 3 residues shy of where the CDR3 ends; the end is completed using the germline J gene. This chain joins TRBV4-1 and TRBJ1-6, with TRBD1 identical over 9 bases. The J segment lost 5 bases and the V segment lost 5 bases, leaving 4 bases of the junction unmatched. Germline CDR1 MGHRA, CDR2 YSYEKL. This CDR3 contains 15 residues. The covered CDR3 bases are TGCGCCAGCAGCTACCGGGACAGGGATAATTCACCC. It is translated as CASSYRDRDNSP. The entire CDR3 reads CASSYRDRDNSPLHF.

Remarks on this clone: The sequenced fragment ends 3 residues before the CDR3 boundary, so the rest is inferred from the germline J gene. The rearrangement joins TRBV2 to TRBJ1-6; unclear D gene. Germline V gives CDR1 SNHLY, CDR2 FYNNEI. This CDR3 region has 11 residues. CDR3 bases read: TGTGCCAGCAGTGAAATACAGACC. This sequence encodes CASSEIQT. The complete CDR3 reads CASSEIQTLHF.

Comments on this clone: The CDR3 end is not reached by the read, which stops 3 residues before it; the germline J gene fills it in. The rearrangement uses TRBV5-1 and TRBJ1-1, with D hard to call. The V end was cut by 1 base, the J end by 1 base, with 8 bases between. The CDR3 covers 14 residues. CDR1 is SGHRS and CDR2 is YFSETQ in the germline V gene. Here the CDR3 reads CASSLQAANTEAFF. The DNA read from the CDR3 is TGCGCCAGCAGCTTGCAGGCAGCGAACACTGAA.

Comment on this clone: The read falls 3 residues short of the CDR3 end, and the missing part is taken from the germline J gene. The chain links TRBV19 to TRBJ1-2; perhaps TRBD1 as D (6 bases). The CDR3 loop spans 14 amino acids. Germline V gene sequence: CDR1 LNHDA, CDR2 SQIVND (reference sequence). CDR3: CASQDRFDLDTYTF. CDR3 bases read: TGTGCCAGCCAAGACAGGTTTGATCTCGATACC. Supplemented by reference TRBV19 and TRBJ1-2, the full variable domain reads DGGITQSPKYLFRKEGQNVTLSCEQNLNHDAMYWYRQDPGQGLRLIYYSQIVNDFQKGDIAEGYSVSREKKESFPLTVTSAQKNPTAFYLCASQDRFDLDTYTFGSGTRLTVV.

The CDR3 region is CSVGTGNQPQYF. The sequenced CDR3 bases are TGCAGCGTCGGGACAGGCAATCAGCCG. This chain uses TRBV29-1 with TRBJ2-3; 8 bases are shared with TRBD1. Sequencing ends 3 residues short of the CDR3 end; the germline J gene provides the rest. Germline V CDR1 and CDR2: SQVTM, ANQGSEA. The CDR3 runs to 12 residues.

A remark on this clone: The read gets to within 3 residues of the CDR3 end, and the germline J gene fills in the rest. This chain connects TRBV11-2 to TRBJ2-5, with D possibly being TRBD2 (5 bases). Germline CDR1 SGHAT, CDR2 FQNNGV. Deletions cut 3 bases from V and 2 bases from J, with 13 bases between. The CDR3 is 15 amino acids. The DNA read from the CDR3 is TGTGCCAGCAGCTTTCTGGCTAGCAGACAAGAGACC. Its translation is CASSFLASRQET. The full CDR3 reads CASSFLASRQETQYF.

Comments on this clone: The read ends 3 residues early relative to the CDR3; the germline J gene fills the gap. The genes are TRBV14 and TRBJ2-5; possible D gene TRBD2, 7 bases. With 2 bases removed from V and 2 bases from J, the gap between germline ends came to 12 bases. Germline V gives CDR1 SGHDN, CDR2 FVKESK. This CDR3 is 15 amino acids long. CDR3 bases read: TGTGCCAGCAGCCAAATTGGGAGGGGGCAAGAGACC. Translated: CASSQIGRGQET. The whole CDR3 sequence is CASSQIGRGQETQYF.

Note on this clone: The read ends 3 residues shy of where the CDR3 ends; the end is completed using the germline J gene. This chain joins TRBV30 and TRBJ1-1; TRBD1 might be the D (6 bases). Germline V gene lookup returns CDR1 GTSNPN and CDR2 SVGIG (reference sequence). CDR3 length: 14 amino acids. Trimming took 7 bases from V and 7 from J, leaving 22 bases between them. CDR3 amino acids: CALNAISGGSEAFF. Partial CDR3 DNA: TGTGCCTTAAACGCAATCTCGGGGGGCAGTGAA.

Concerning this clone: Coverage ceases 3 residues before the CDR3 finishes, and the germline J gene fills in the end. The chain joins TRBV5-1 to TRBJ2-1, with no clear D. There are 13 residues in the CDR3. The V gene lost 8 bases and the J gene lost 1 base, with 10 bases spanning the gap. Germline loops: CDR1 SGHRS, CDR2 YFSETQ. This CDR3 reads CASGLGSYNEQFF. The covered CDR3 bases are TGCGCCAGTGGTCTCGGTTCCTACAATGAG.

The CDR3 bases that were read are TGTGCCAGTAGTATGACGGGGAGTGAAAAG. It yields the protein CASSMTGSEK. The whole CDR3 sequence is CASSMTGSEKLFF. J is TRBJ2-2 and V is TRBV19; D might be TRBD2 (5 bases). The read ends 3 residues shy of where the CDR3 ends; the end is completed using the germline J gene. Germline V gives CDR1 LNHDA, CDR2 SQIVND (reference sequence). The CDR3 is 13 amino acids.

As to this clone: From the germline J gene comes the end of the CDR3, since the read stops 3 residues before it. The V gene is TRBV20-1, the J gene TRBJ1-2, with D possibly TRBD1 on 5 matching bases. Trimming left V 0 bases short and J 4 bases short, with 9 bases between. Germline lookup yields CDR1 DFQATT and CDR2 SNEGSKA (reference sequence). The CDR3 covers 13 residues. CDR3 bases read: TGCAGTGCTAGAGATCCAGGGATCTATGGC. The encoded protein is CSARDPGIYG. The CDR3 in its entirety is CSARDPGIYGYTF.

Notes on this clone: The read gets to within 3 residues of the CDR3 end, and the germline J gene fills in the rest. This rearrangement joins TRBV6-2 or TRBV6-3 to TRBJ2-7; tentatively, D is TRBD1 (6 bases). Trimming removed 2 bases at V and 2 bases at J, with 13 bases between. Germline lookup yields CDR1 MNHEY and CDR2 SVGEGT. The CDR3 is made up of 15 amino acids. The CDR3 region is CASSYLDGGPYEQYF. Incomplete CDR3 DNA: TGTGCCAGCAGTTACCTTGATGGGGGCCCCTACGAG.

CDR3 bases read: TGTGCCAGCAGCCCTGCAGGTACGGCCGGGGAG. This codes for CASSPAGTAGE. The full CDR3 reads CASSPAGTAGELFF. The rearrangement uses TRBV11-2 and TRBJ2-2; D ambiguous. The CDR3 goes on 3 residues after the read ends, and that part is filled in from the germline J gene. Trimming took off 5 bases at V and 6 bases at J, with 13 bases between the two ends. Germline lookup yields CDR1 SGHAT and CDR2 FQNNGV. The CDR3 consists of 14 residues.

Regarding this clone: The observed sequence ends 3 residues before the CDR3 terminus, with the missing tail filled in from the germline J gene. This rearrangement joins TRBV30 to TRBJ1-6; TRBD1 agrees at 8 bases. V shed 1 base and J 10 bases; nucleotides not matched to a gene: 0. CDR3 size: 12 residues. Germline lookup yields CDR1 GTSNPN and CDR2 SVGIG (reference sequence). CDR3 protein: CAWSGDRSPLHF. The sequenced CDR3 bases are TGTGCCTGGAGTGGGGACAGGTCACCC.

To note about this clone: The read terminates 3 residues ahead of where the CDR3 ends, so the germline J gene completes it. The chain is built from TRBV5-6 and TRBJ1-1; 7 bases map to TRBD1. Germline V gene sequence: CDR1 SGHDT, CDR2 YYEEEE. CDR3 length: 15 amino acids. Losses at the gene ends were 1 base for V and 0 bases for J; bases not matched to a gene: 3. The CDR3: CASSLYGTVNTEAFF. The sequenced part of the CDR3 DNA is TGTGCCAGCAGCTTGTATGGGACAGTGAACACTGAA.

This chain's CDR3 is CSARGASKETQYF. The part of the CDR3 DNA that was read is TGCAGTGCTAGGGGGGCCAGCAAAGAGACG. The V call is TRBV20-1, the J call TRBJ2-3; weak D call: TRBD1 (6 bases). The DNA ends 3 residues before the CDR3 does, and the rest of the CDR3 is filled in from the germline J gene. The CDR3 runs 13 residues. Germline V gene data show CDR1 as DFQATT and CDR2 as SNEGSKA (reference sequence).

As for this clone: The CDR3 end falls 3 residues outside the read, so it is completed with the germline J gene. This chain joins TRBV2 and TRBJ2-5, with D possibly being TRBD2 (5 bases). This CDR3 is built from 14 residues. CDR1 is SNHLY, CDR2 FYNNEI, per germline. The V end was cut by 7 bases, the J end by 1 base, with 13 bases between. The part of the CDR3 DNA that was read is TGTGCCAGCATGAGGGTGGATGGCCAAGAGACC. Protein product: CASMRVDGQET. The whole CDR3 is CASMRVDGQETQYF.

With regard to this clone: The DNA ends 3 residues before the CDR3 does, and the rest of the CDR3 is filled in from the germline J gene. The J gene is TRBJ2-7, the V gene TRBV7-9; the D gene is possibly TRBD2 (5 bases). V was trimmed by 0 bases and J by 2 bases, leaving 8 bases between them. The CDR3 contains 14 residues. Germline-derived CDR1 and CDR2 are SEHNR and FQNEAQ (reference sequence). The part of the CDR3 DNA that was read is TGTGCCAGCAGCTTAGCTAGCGTCCCCTACGAG. Translation gives CASSLASVPYE. From start to end, the CDR3 is CASSLASVPYEQYF. The entire variable domain, with the rest obtained from reference TRBV7-9 and TRBJ2-7, is as follows: DTGVSQNPRHKITKRGQNVTFRCDPISEHNRLYWYRQTLGQGPEFLTYFQNEAQLEKSRLLSDRFSAERPKGSFSTLEIQRTEQGDSAMYLCASSLASVPYEQYFGPGTRLTVT.

Of note for this clone: The read comes to an end 3 residues before the CDR3 does, leaving the germline J gene to fill in the end. V usage is TRBV19 and J usage is TRBJ1-2, with D maybe TRBD1 (5 bases). V lost 1 base, J lost 4 bases, and 16 bases lay in between. The CDR3 contains 16 residues. The germline gives CDR1 LNHDA, CDR2 SQIVND (reference sequence). CDR3 DNA, as far as it was read: TGTGCCAGTAGTATAGGAGGCGCGGGGACGATCTATGGC. It codes for CASSIGGAGTIYG. The whole CDR3 is CASSIGGAGTIYGYTF.

In regard to this clone: The missing CDR3 end, 3 residues past where the read stops, is filled in from the germline J gene. The chain uses TRBV7-2 and TRBJ2-4; D is undetermined. Germline loops: CDR1 SGHTA, CDR2 FQGNSA. This CDR3 comprises 12 residues. The CDR3 DNA, read in part, is TGTGCCAGCAGCGCCGGGTCCTATGGT. Translation: CASSAGSYG. In full, the CDR3 is CASSAGSYGQYF.

A word on this clone: The sequenced fragment ends 3 residues before the CDR3 boundary, so the rest is inferred from the germline J gene. This sequence joins TRBV5-1 and TRBJ2-2, with a tentative D call TRBD1 (6 bases). CDR3 length equals 13 residues. The germline V gene encodes CDR1 SGHRS and CDR2 YFSETQ. This CDR3 is CASSLEGVSPLFF. Incomplete CDR3 DNA: TGCGCCAGCAGCTTGGAGGGGGTTTCACCG.

As concerns this clone: The read finishes 3 residues shy of the CDR3 end, and the germline J gene is used to complete it. The rearrangement joins TRBV6-1 to TRBJ1-2, with D perhaps matching TRBD1 (6 bases). V lost 0 bases, J lost 2 bases, and 16 bases lay in between. The CDR3 consists of 17 residues. Germline V gene sequence: CDR1 MNHNS, CDR2 SASEGT. The CDR3 DNA, read in part, is TGTGCCAGCAGTGAAGCTGTGTATGCAGGGGAGAACTATGGC. This sequence encodes CASSEAVYAGENYG. The entire CDR3 reads CASSEAVYAGENYGYTF.

To note about this clone: Read coverage stops 3 residues before the CDR3 terminus; the germline J gene supplies the remainder. V usage is TRBV7-8 and J usage is TRBJ2-7, with a possible D match to TRBD1 (6 bases). Germline CDR1 reads SGHVS; CDR2 reads FQNEAQ. Deletions cut 5 bases from V and 5 bases from J, with 25 bases between. The CDR3 runs to 17 residues. The CDR3 sequence: CASSPLSPGTGYHEQYF. The sequenced part of the CDR3 DNA is TGTGCCAGCAGCCCACTGTCTCCCGGAACAGGGTACCACGAG.

The CDR3 loop is CASSPITGVGSPLHF. The part of the CDR3 DNA that was read is TGTGCCAGCAGCCCTATAACAGGGGTCGGTTCACCC. The chain uses TRBV7-2 and TRBJ1-6, with 7 bases lining up with TRBD1. The read terminates 3 residues before the CDR3 end, so the remaining end is supplied by the germline J gene. The V segment lost 5 bases and the J segment 9 bases; nucleotides outside the gene matches: 10. Germline-derived CDR1 and CDR2 are SGHTA and FQGNSA. The CDR3 totals 15 residues.

Comment on this clone: The CDR3 end falls 3 residues outside the read, so it is completed with the germline J gene. The chain carries TRBV15 and TRBJ2-1, with D uncertain. The germline CDR1 and CDR2 sequences are LNHNV and YYDKDF (reference sequence). The CDR3 runs 18 residues. V was trimmed by 0 bases and J by 0 bases, leaving 15 bases between them. The CDR3 bases that were read are TGTGCCACCAGCAGAGATATACCGCGGCAGCTCTCCTACAATGAG. Its protein product is CATSRDIPRQLSYNE. The CDR3 in its entirety is CATSRDIPRQLSYNEQFF. Complete variable domain (other parts from reference TRBV15 and TRBJ2-1): DAMVIQNPRYQVTQFGKPVTLSCSQTLNHNVMYWYQQKSSQAPKLLFHYYDKDFNNEADTPDNFQSRRPNTSFCFLDIRSPGLGDTAMYLCATSRDIPRQLSYNEQFFGPGTRLTVL.